Following are 14 T cell receptor beta chains from one sample sequenced in a study of spatial heterogeneity in lung cancer. MiXCR was run by TCRdb on the 5' RACE reads, yielding one entry per CDR3 protein. The sample consists of about 12,000 distinct CDR3 sequences, 13% to 15% of them appearing once. The time point: sample taken at primary tumor resection. In each case, whole RNA from tumor, nontumor lung or frozen PBMC was sequenced unsorted. The sequencing here drew on PBMCs, taken at surgery. The receptors were sampled from a female donor with early-stage non-small cell lung cancer.

This clonotype has a count of ten or more. The rearrangement joins TRBV4-1 to TRBJ2-1; either TRBD1 or TRBD2 may fit D (9 bases each). Germline V lookup: CDR1 MGHRA, CDR2 YSYEKL. This CDR3 has 20 amino acids. Trimming took off 0 bases at V and 4 bases at J, with 25 bases between the two ends. The CDR3 sequence: CASSQEEGQGLLAGYNEQFF. CDR3 DNA sequence: TGCGCCAGCAGCCAAGAAGAGGGACAGGGACTACTAGCGGGTTACAATGAGCAGTTCTTC.

By sample fraction, this clonotype is medium-sized (0.01 to 0.1%). The chain combines TRBV13 with TRBJ2-5, with 8 nucleotides matching TRBD1. The V and J ends lost 5 bases and 1 base, in that order; junction bases with no gene match: 3. This CDR3 contains 14 residues. The germline V gene encodes CDR1 PRHDT and CDR2 FYEKMQ (reference sequence). This CDR3 is CASSLRGPQETQYF. The DNA of the CDR3 is TGTGCCAGCAGCCTCAGGGGGCCCCAAGAGACCCAGTACTTC.

In its sample, this clonotype is medium-sized (0.01 to 0.1%). The chain couples TRBV29-1 to TRBJ2-2; TRBD1 matches at 9 bases. The CDR3 totals 14 residues. V lost 4 bases to trimming and J lost 4 bases; unmatched junction nucleotides: 4. Germline CDR1 SQVTM, CDR2 ANQGSEA. In nucleotides, the CDR3 is TGCAGCGTTGCAACAGGGGGCATCACCGGGGAGCTGTTTTTT. Its translation is CSVATGGITGELFF.

There are many counts of this clonotype. V usage is TRBV4-1 and J usage is TRBJ2-1; D is unresolved. The CDR3 has 17 residues. Germline loops: CDR1 MGHRA, CDR2 YSYEKL. Trimming removed 3 bases from V and 9 bases from J, with 24 bases in between. The CDR3 reads CASSQMGRADLFVEQFF. The CDR3, as DNA: TGCGCCAGCAGCCAGATGGGTCGGGCGGACCTCTTCGTTGAGCAGTTCTTC.

This clonotype was seen repeatedly, ten times or more. The gene calls are TRBV29-1 and TRBJ2-3; D gene unclear. Germline CDR1 reads SQVTM; CDR2 reads ANQGSEA. The length of the CDR3 is 12 residues. The V end was cut by 1 base, the J end by 6 bases, with 8 bases between. Here the CDR3 reads CSVEADPDTQYF. CDR3 DNA sequence: TGCAGCGTTGAAGCGGACCCCGATACGCAGTATTTT.

In this sample, this clonotype is medium-sized. The J gene is TRBJ2-1, the V gene TRBV30; possible D gene TRBD2, 6 bases. The CDR3 loop spans 14 amino acids. CDR1 and CDR2 from the germline V gene are GTSNPN and SVGIG (reference sequence). V lost 5 bases and J lost 0, with 11 bases in between. CDR3 nucleotides: TGTGCCTGGGGGGGGATGAGCTCCTACAATGAGCAGTTCTTC. Residues: CAWGGMSSYNEQFF.

Ten or more counts support this clonotype. The V and J genes are TRBV16 and TRBJ1-1; D remains ambiguous. The germline gives CDR1 KGHSY, CDR2 FQNENV. The germline V and J ends were trimmed by 0 bases and 0 bases, with 11 bases remaining between them. This CDR3 spans 16 amino acids. The CDR3 protein is CASSQSGGRLNTEAFF. The CDR3 DNA reads as TGTGCCAGCAGCCAATCTGGTGGGCGATTGAACACTGAAGCTTTCTTT.

The sample holds many counts of this clonotype. The V gene is TRBV29-1, the J gene TRBJ2-2; D tentatively reads TRBD1 or TRBD2 (5 bases each). The germline V and J ends were trimmed by 2 bases and 4 bases, with 11 bases remaining between them. Per germline, CDR1 SQVTM and CDR2 ANQGSEA. The CDR3 length is 14 residues. The CDR3 region is CSVEPQRGTGELFF. The CDR3 DNA reads TGCAGCGTTGAACCGCAGAGGGGCACCGGGGAGCTGTTTTTT.

This clonotype is deemed medium-sized. The J gene is TRBJ2-1, the V gene TRBV12-3 or TRBV12-4; D is unclear. Trimming removed 0 bases at V and 8 bases at J, with 5 bases between. The CDR3 loop spans 12 amino acids. CDR3 DNA sequence: TGTGCCAGCAGTTTAGCGAGTTATGAGCAGTTCTTC. Amino acids: CASSLASYEQFF.

In its sample, this clonotype was seen many times. This chain links TRBV7-2 with TRBJ2-6, with a possible D match to TRBD1 (5 bases). With 5 bases removed from V and 2 bases from J, the gap between germline ends came to 13 bases. The CDR3 consists of 16 residues. CDR1 and CDR2 from the germline V gene are SGHTA and FQGNSA. DNA of the CDR3: TGTGCCAGCAGCCCAATAGGGGTACCTGGGGCCAACGTCCTGACTTTC. This codes for CASSPIGVPGANVLTF.

In its sample, this clonotype was seen many times. V gene TRBV11-3 combines with J gene TRBJ1-1; a possible D gene is TRBD1 (6 bases). Trimming cost V 3 bases and J 5 bases, with 7 bases left between them. Germline V CDR1 and CDR2: SGHNT, YENEEA. The CDR3 has 12 amino acids. This chain's CDR3 is CASSFQGTEAFF. The DNA for the CDR3 is TGTGCCAGCAGCTTTCAGGGGACTGAAGCTTTCTTT. Full variable domain (outside the CDR3, taken from reference TRBV11-3 and TRBJ1-1): EAGVVQSPRYKIIEKKQPVAFWCNPISGHNTLYWYLQNLGQGPELLIRYENEEAVDDSQLPKDRFSAERLKGVDSTLKIQPAELGDSAVYLCASSFQGTEAFFGQGTRLTVV.

Sample share makes this clonotype medium-sized (0.01 to 0.1%). The V and J genes are TRBV7-9 and TRBJ2-5; no definite D call. The V and J ends lost 2 bases and 2 bases respectively, with 6 bases between them. The germline CDR1 and CDR2 sequences are SEHNR and FQNEAQ (reference sequence). This CDR3 is built from 13 residues. CDR3 nucleotides: TGTGCCAGCAGCTTATGGCAGCAAGAGACCCAGTACTTC. Amino acid sequence: CASSLWQQETQYF.

This clonotype was recorded at least ten times. The chain is built from TRBV29-1 and TRBJ2-2; weak D call: TRBD1 (6 bases). The CDR3 extends over 14 amino acids. The V end lost 4 bases, the J end lost 5 bases, and 14 bases lay between the germline ends. The germline CDR1 and CDR2 sequences are SQVTM and ANQGSEA. CDR3 in DNA: TGCAGCGTTGCCCCGACAGGACGAACCGGGGAGCTGTTTTTT. It translates to CSVAPTGRTGELFF.

This clonotype showed up many times. The chain links TRBV20-1 to TRBJ2-1; D remains unclear. The germline V gene has CDR1 DFQATT and CDR2 SNEGSKA (reference sequence). With 3 bases removed from V and 4 bases from J, the gap between germline ends came to 13 bases. The CDR3 runs to 14 residues. The CDR3 DNA is TGCAGTGCTAGCCCTTCGATTTCGTACAATGAGCAGTTCTTC. Its translation: CSASPSISYNEQFF.